These 21 T cell receptor beta chains share one sample of origin, sequenced in a study of T-cell memory formation after mild COVID-19. Each CDR3 protein is one row after TCRdb ran MiXCR on the 5' RACE reads. The data show roughly 50,000 distinct CDR3 sequences, 12% seen once. The sample was PBMCs or a T cell subset sorted from them (not recorded which). The source of these receptors is a man aged 18 to 35 who had mild COVID-19 (a few samples of this study predate the infection). Cell type and time point are not known.

The chain's CDR3 is CASGALGGGQETQYF. CDR3 in DNA: TGTGCCAGTGGTGCTCTGGGAGGGGGGCAAGAGACCCAGTACTTC. V is TRBV19 and J is TRBJ2-5, with D perhaps TRBD2 (7 bases). The CDR3 covers 15 residues. CDR1 is LNHDA, CDR2 SQIVND, per germline (reference sequence). Trimming shortened V by 8 bases and J by 2 bases, and 18 bases separated the two germline ends.

This clonotype was picked up many times. The chain joins TRBV12-3 or TRBV12-4 to TRBJ2-7, with D possibly being TRBD2 (6 bases). V was shortened by 3 bases and J by 0 bases, with 9 bases between the two germline ends. The CDR3 loop spans 14 amino acids. CDR3 protein: CASSLEGSSYEQYF. CDR3 sequence (DNA): TGTGCCAGCAGTTTGGAGGGGAGCTCCTACGAGCAGTACTTC.

This clonotype was picked up many times. The chain has TRBV4-1 and TRBJ1-1; D is unclear. Germline CDR1 MGHRA, CDR2 YSYEKL. V was pared by 1 base and J by 1 base, with 7 bases between. The CDR3 loop spans 14 amino acids. In DNA form, the CDR3 reads TGCGCCAGCAGCCAAGCAGAGGCGAACACTGAAGCTTTCTTT. This encodes CASSQAEANTEAFF.

V is TRBV27 and J is TRBJ2-1, with TRBD1 identical over 7 bases. V shed 6 bases and J 8 bases; nucleotides not matched to a gene: 7. The CDR3 extends over 13 amino acids. Germline V gives CDR1 MNHEY, CDR2 SMNVEV (reference sequence). The CDR3 DNA sequence: TGTGCCAGCAGAGAGGACAGGCGTGATGAGCAGTTCTTC. It translates to CASREDRRDEQFF.

This clonotype has a handful of counts. The CDR3 DNA is TGTGCCACCAGTGATCCCCCGGGACAGGGAAGGAGAGAGACCCAGTACTTC. This gives the protein CATSDPPGQGRRETQYF. The chain is built from TRBV24-1 and TRBJ2-5; 9 bases align to TRBD1. J gave up 4 bases and V 3 bases, and 11 bases lay outside the gene matches. This CDR3 has 17 amino acids. The germline V gene has CDR1 KGHDR and CDR2 SFDVKD.

This chain uses TRBV29-1 with TRBJ1-5; the match to TRBD1 covers 7 bases. This CDR3 is 15 amino acids long. Per the germline V gene, CDR1 is SQVTM and CDR2 is ANQGSEA. Trimming took 6 bases from V and 2 from J; bases not matched to a gene: 10. CDR3 sequence reads: CSVSQGLLGNQPQHF. The CDR3 nucleotides read TGCAGCGTCTCACAGGGGTTATTAGGCAATCAGCCCCAGCATTTT.

This clonotype was recorded many times. This chain links TRBV12-3 or TRBV12-4 with TRBJ2-3; 9 nucleotides align to TRBD1. V gave up 6 bases and J gave up 7 bases; unmatched junction bases: 5. CDR3 length: 13 residues. The CDR3 bases are TGTGCCAGCAGGGGACAGGGACGACATACGCAGTATTTT. This gives the protein CASRGQGRHTQYF.

This clonotype was seen more than once but under ten times. The rearrangement joins TRBV30 to TRBJ2-7, with D perhaps assigned TRBD1 or TRBD2 (5 bases each). V gave up 2 bases and J gave up 9 bases, with 20 bases separating them. Germline CDR1 and CDR2: GTSNPN and SVGIG (reference sequence). The CDR3 contains 14 residues. The CDR3 DNA reads TGTGCCTGGAGTCCTCCGGGACCCGTGATCGGGCAGTACTTC. It translates to CAWSPPGPVIGQYF.

There are many counts of this clonotype. This chain connects TRBV7-2 to TRBJ1-5, with TRBD1 matching over 7 bases. From germline, CDR1 is SGHTA and CDR2 FQGNSA. The trim removed 5 bases at V and 0 bases at J, leaving 1 base unmatched. This CDR3 is 14 amino acids long. The CDR3 nucleotides read TGTGCCAGCAGCGACAGGGTTAGCAATCAGCCCCAGCATTTT. This codes for CASSDRVSNQPQHF.

This clonotype was detected ten times or more. The chain joins TRBV20-1 to TRBJ2-1; TRBD1 aligns across 9 bases. The CDR3 contains 15 residues. Germline V gene lookup returns CDR1 DFQATT and CDR2 SNEGSKA (reference sequence). V lost 3 bases and J lost 3; bases outside the gene matches: 6. The CDR3 DNA reads TGCAGTGCTAGCGACGGGGGACAGGGCTACAATGAGCAGTTCTTC. It translates to CSASDGGQGYNEQFF.

The chain has TRBV6-2 or TRBV6-3 and TRBJ1-5; the D is unclear. V lost 2 bases to trimming and J lost 7 bases, with 12 bases between them. This CDR3 is built from 14 residues. CDR1 MNHEY and CDR2 SVGEGT come from the germline V gene. The CDR3 DNA is TGTGCCAGCAGTTACGCCGACGCAGGACAGCCCCAGCATTTT. This encodes CASSYADAGQPQHF.

J is TRBJ2-3 and V is TRBV7-2; 10 bases agree with TRBD2. The germline CDR1 and CDR2 sequences are SGHTA and FQGNSA. J was trimmed by 4 bases and V by 6 bases; bases with no gene match: 10. This CDR3 is 16 amino acids long. CDR3 sequence reads: CASRTQASGGADTQYF. The CDR3 DNA is TGTGCCAGCAGAACTCAAGCTAGCGGGGGTGCAGATACGCAGTATTTT.

This clonotype occurred a few times. The J gene is TRBJ1-6, the V gene TRBV6-5; 10 positions agree with TRBD1. V dropped 3 bases and J dropped 0; count of bases not matched to a gene: 8. The germline V gene has CDR1 MNHEY and CDR2 SVGAGI. This CDR3 region has 19 residues. Here the CDR3 reads CASSYGGTGDSSYNSPLHF. The CDR3 DNA reads TGTGCCAGCAGTTATGGTGGGACAGGGGACAGCTCCTATAATTCACCCCTCCACTTT.

This clonotype was seen ten or more times. In nucleotides, the CDR3 is TGCAGTGCTATAACGCGCCTGACAGGGAAACAGGGAAAGCGTTACGAGCAGTACGTC. Translation: CSAITRLTGKQGKRYEQYV. The chain combines TRBV20-1 with TRBJ2-7, with TRBD1 matching 7 bases. V shed 4 bases, J shed 4 bases, and the junction held 25 bases outside the gene matches. This CDR3 is 19 amino acids long. Per the germline V gene, CDR1 is DFQATT and CDR2 is SNEGSKA (reference sequence).

This clonotype has more than one count but fewer than ten. The chain couples TRBV5-4 to TRBJ2-3, with 10 bases identical to TRBD2. This CDR3 comprises 17 residues. V shed 2 bases, J shed 0 bases, and the junction held 6 bases outside the gene matches. CDR1 is SGHNT and CDR2 is YYREEE in the germline V gene (reference sequence). The DNA for the CDR3 is TGTGCCAGCAGCTTTTCTAGCGGGGGAACTAGCACAGATACGCAGTATTTT. As protein: CASSFSSGGTSTDTQYF. Full variable domain (remainder filled in from reference TRBV5-4 and TRBJ2-3): ETGVTQSPTHLIKTRGQQVTLRCSSQSGHNTVSWYQQALGQGPQFIFQYYREEENGRGNFPPRFSGLQFPNYSSELNVNALELDDSALYLCASSFSSGGTSTDTQYFGPGTRLTVL.

This clonotype has more than one count but fewer than ten. CDR3 region: CASSQDRGGGNGYTF. The DNA of the CDR3 is TGCGCCAGCAGCCAAGATCGAGGGGGCGGAAATGGCTACACCTTC. This chain connects TRBV4-3 to TRBJ1-2; 7 bases agree with TRBD1. CDR1 is LGHNA and CDR2 is YSLEER in the germline V gene. The CDR3 totals 15 residues. With 0 bases clipped from V and 6 bases from J, the junction kept 7 bases outside the gene matches.

This clonotype was picked up a small number of times. The chain employs TRBV15 and TRBJ1-4, with D maybe TRBD1 (5 bases). The germline CDR1 and CDR2 sequences are LNHNV and YYDKDF (reference sequence). V dropped 1 base and J dropped 7 bases, with 10 bases sitting between them. This CDR3 comprises 14 residues. CDR3 amino acids: CATSRAGQGEKLFF. The DNA for the CDR3 is TGTGCCACCAGCAGAGCGGGGCAGGGTGAAAAACTGTTTTTT.

The sample holds a few counts of this clonotype. This chain joins TRBV7-2 and TRBJ2-3; either TRBD1 or TRBD2 may fit D (6 bases each). Looked up from germline, CDR1 is SGHTA and CDR2 is FQGNSA. The CDR3 spans 16 residues. With 5 bases removed from V and 3 bases from J, the gap between germline ends came to 18 bases. CDR3 amino acids: CASSPLGGGVTDTQYF. The CDR3 DNA is TGTGCCAGCAGCCCTCTGGGGGGCGGTGTGACAGATACGCAGTATTTT.

The sample holds many counts of this clonotype. The chain carries TRBV10-3 and TRBJ2-3, with 7 bases lining up with TRBD2. This CDR3 contains 16 residues. Germline CDR1 ENHRY, CDR2 SYGVKD. Losses at the gene ends were 0 bases for V and 2 bases for J; bases not matched to a gene: 5. This CDR3 is CAISESPAGLTDTQYF. The DNA for the CDR3 is TGTGCCATCAGTGAGTCGCCAGCGGGACTCACAGATACGCAGTATTTT.

This chain joins TRBV12-3 or TRBV12-4 and TRBJ2-3, with TRBD1 as a possible D gene (6 bases). The CDR3 is 13 residues long. V lost 6 bases and J lost 3, with 10 bases in between. CDR3 protein: CASSQGSTDTQYF. The CDR3 nucleotides read TGTGCCAGCAGCCAGGGGAGTACAGATACGCAGTATTTT.

By its share, this clonotype is medium-sized. The CDR3 sequence: CASSLEGDRGSDTQYF. In nucleotides, the CDR3 is TGTGCCAGCAGCTTAGAAGGGGACAGGGGTTCAGATACGCAGTATTTT. The chain couples TRBV7-6 to TRBJ2-3, with 10 bases aligning to TRBD1. The V gene's germline CDR1 is SGHVS and CDR2 FNYEAQ. The CDR3 loop spans 16 amino acids. The junction had 5 bases not matched to a gene; V was cut back by 1 base and J by 4 bases.